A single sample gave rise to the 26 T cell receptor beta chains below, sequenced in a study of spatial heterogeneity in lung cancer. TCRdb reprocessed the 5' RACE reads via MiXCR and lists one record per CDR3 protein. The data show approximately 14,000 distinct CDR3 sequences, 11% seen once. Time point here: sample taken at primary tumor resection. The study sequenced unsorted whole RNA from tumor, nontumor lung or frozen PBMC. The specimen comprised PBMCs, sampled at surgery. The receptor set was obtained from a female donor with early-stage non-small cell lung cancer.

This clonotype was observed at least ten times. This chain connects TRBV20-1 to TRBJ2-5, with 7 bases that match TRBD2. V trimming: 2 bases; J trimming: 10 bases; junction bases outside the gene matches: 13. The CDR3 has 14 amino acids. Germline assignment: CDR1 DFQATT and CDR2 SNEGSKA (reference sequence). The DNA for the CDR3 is TGCAGTGCTAGAAAGGGAGGGATGGGAGAGGGCCAGTACTTC. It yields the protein CSARKGGMGEGQYF.

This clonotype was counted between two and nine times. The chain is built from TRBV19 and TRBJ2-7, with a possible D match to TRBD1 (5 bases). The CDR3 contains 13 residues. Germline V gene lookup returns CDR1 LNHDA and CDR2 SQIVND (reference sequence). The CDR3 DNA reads TGTGGCATCGGACAAGAAACCATCTACGAGCAGTACTTC. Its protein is CGIGQETIYEQYF.

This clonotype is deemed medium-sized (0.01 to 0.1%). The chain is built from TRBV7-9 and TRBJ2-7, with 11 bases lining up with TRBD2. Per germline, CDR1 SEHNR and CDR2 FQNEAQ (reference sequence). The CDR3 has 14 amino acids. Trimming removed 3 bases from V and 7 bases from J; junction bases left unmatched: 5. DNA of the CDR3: TGTGCCAGCAGCTTTAGCGGGGGGGCCGAAGAGCAGTACTTC. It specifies CASSFSGGAEEQYF.

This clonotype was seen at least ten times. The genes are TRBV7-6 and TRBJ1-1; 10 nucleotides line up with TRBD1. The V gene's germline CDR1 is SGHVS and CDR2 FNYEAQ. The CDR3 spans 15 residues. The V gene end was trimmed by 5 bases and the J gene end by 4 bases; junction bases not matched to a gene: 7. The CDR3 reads CASSVTGGVGTEAFF. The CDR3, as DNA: TGTGCCAGCAGCGTGACAGGGGGCGTGGGCACTGAAGCTTTCTTT.

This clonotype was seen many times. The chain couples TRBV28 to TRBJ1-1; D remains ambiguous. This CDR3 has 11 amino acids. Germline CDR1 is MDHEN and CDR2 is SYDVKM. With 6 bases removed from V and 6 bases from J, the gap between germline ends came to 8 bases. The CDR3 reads CASRGRPEAFF. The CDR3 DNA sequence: TGTGCCAGCAGAGGACGGCCTGAAGCTTTCTTT.

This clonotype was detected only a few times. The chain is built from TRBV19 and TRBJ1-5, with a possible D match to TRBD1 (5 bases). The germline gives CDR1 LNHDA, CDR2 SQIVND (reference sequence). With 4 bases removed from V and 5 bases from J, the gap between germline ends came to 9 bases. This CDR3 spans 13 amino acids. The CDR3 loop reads CASSSQGDQPQHF. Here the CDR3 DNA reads TGTGCCAGTAGTAGTCAGGGCGATCAGCCCCAGCATTTT. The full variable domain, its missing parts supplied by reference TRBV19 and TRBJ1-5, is DGGITQSPKYLFRKEGQNVTLSCEQNLNHDAMYWYRQDPGQGLRLIYYSQIVNDFQKGDIAEGYSVSREKKESFPLTVTSAQKNPTAFYLCASSSQGDQPQHFGDGTRLSIL.

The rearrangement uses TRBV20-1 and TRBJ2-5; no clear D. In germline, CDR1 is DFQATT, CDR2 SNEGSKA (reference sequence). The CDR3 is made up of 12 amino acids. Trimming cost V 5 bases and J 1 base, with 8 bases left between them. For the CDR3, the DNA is TGCAGTGCTGACTGGGTCCAAGAGACCCAGTACTTC. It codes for CSADWVQETQYF.

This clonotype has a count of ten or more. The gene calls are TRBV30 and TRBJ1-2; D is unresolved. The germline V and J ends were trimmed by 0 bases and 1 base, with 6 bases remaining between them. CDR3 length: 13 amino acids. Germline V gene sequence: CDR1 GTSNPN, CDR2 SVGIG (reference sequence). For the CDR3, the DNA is TGTGCCTGGAGTGTGGGATATAACTATGGCTACACCTTC. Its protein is CAWSVGYNYGYTF.

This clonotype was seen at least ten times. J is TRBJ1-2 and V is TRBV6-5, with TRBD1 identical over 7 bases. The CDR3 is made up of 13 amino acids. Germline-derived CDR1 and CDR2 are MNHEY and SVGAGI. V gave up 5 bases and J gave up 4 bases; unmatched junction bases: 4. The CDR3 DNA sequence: TGTGCCAGCAGTCCCGACAGGGTCTATGGCTACACCTTC. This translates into CASSPDRVYGYTF.

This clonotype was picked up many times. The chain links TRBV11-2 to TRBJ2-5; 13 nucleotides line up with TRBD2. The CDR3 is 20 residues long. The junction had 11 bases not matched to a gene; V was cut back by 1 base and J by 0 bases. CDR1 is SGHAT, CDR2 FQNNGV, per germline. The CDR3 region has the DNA TGTGCCAGCAGCTTAGTAAGCGGACTAGCGGGGGCCGGGTACCAAGAGACCCAGTACTTC. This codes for CASSLVSGLAGAGYQETQYF.

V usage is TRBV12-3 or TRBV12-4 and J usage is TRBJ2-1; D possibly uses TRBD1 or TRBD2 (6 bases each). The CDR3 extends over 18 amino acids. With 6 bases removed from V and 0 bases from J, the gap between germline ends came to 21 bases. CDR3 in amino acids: CASRQGGGIAASYNEQFF. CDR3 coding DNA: TGTGCCAGCAGACAGGGCGGTGGGATAGCGGCCTCCTACAATGAGCAGTTCTTC.

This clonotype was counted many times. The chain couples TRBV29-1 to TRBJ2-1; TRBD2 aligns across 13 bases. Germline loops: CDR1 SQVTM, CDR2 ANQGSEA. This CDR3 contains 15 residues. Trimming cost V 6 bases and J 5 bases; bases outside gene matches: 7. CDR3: CSVGGLAGRNNEQFF. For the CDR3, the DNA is TGCAGCGTGGGGGGACTAGCGGGGCGGAACAATGAGCAGTTCTTC.

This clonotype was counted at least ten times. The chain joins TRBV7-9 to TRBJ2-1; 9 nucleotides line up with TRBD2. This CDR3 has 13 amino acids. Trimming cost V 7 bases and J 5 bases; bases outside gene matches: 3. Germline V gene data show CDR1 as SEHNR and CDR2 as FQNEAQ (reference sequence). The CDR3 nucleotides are TGTGCCAGCAAGACTAGCGGACACAATGAGCAGTTCTTC. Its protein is CASKTSGHNEQFF.

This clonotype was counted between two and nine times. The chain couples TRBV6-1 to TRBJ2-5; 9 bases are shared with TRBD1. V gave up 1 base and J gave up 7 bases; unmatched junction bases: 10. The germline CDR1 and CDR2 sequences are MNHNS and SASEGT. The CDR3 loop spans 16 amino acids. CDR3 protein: CASSEDKDRGVATQYF. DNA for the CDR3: TGTGCCAGCAGTGAAGATAAAGACAGGGGGGTGGCGACCCAGTACTTC.

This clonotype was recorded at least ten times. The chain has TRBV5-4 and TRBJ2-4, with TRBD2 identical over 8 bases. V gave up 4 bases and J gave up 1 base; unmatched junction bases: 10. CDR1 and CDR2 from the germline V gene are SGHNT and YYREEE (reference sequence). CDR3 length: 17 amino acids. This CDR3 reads CASSNPGLERAKNIQYF. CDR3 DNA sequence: TGTGCCAGCAGCAACCCGGGACTAGAGAGGGCCAAAAACATTCAGTACTTC.

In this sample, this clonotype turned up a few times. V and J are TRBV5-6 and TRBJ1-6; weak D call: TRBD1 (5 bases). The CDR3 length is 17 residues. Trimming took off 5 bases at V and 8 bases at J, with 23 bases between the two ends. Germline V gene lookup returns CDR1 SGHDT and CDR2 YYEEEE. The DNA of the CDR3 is TGTGCCAGCAGTGACTGGTTGGCCAGGGAAGTCGATTCACCCCTCCACTTT. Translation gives CASSDWLAREVDSPLHF.

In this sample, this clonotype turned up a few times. In DNA, the CDR3 is TGTGCCAGCAGCGTCTTAAGCGCTGGAAACACCATATATTTT. It specifies CASSVLSAGNTIYF. The V gene is TRBV7-2, the J gene TRBJ1-3; D unclear. The CDR3 consists of 14 residues. Trimming removed 5 bases from V and 2 bases from J, with 10 bases in between. In germline, CDR1 is SGHTA, CDR2 FQGNSA.

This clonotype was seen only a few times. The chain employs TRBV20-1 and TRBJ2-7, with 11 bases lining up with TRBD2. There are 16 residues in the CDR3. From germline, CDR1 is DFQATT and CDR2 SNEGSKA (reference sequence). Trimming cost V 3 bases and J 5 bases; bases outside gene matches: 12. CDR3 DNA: TGCAGTGCTAGGGGTAGACTAGCGGGGACGCGCCACGAGCAGTACTTC. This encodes CSARGRLAGTRHEQYF.

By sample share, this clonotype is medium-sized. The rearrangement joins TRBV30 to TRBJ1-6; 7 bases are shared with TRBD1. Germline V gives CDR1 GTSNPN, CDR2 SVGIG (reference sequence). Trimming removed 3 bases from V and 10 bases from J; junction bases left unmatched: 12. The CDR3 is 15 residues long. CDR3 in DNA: TGTGCCTGGAGGGGCTCAAGACAGGGCAGCTCACCCCTCCACTTT. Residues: CAWRGSRQGSSPLHF. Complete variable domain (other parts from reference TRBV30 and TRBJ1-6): SQTIHQWPATLVQPVGSPLSLECTVEGTSNPNLYWYRQAAGRGLQLLFYSVGIGQISSEVPQNLSASRPQDRQFILSSKKLLLSDSGFYLCAWRGSRQGSSPLHFGNGTRLTVT.

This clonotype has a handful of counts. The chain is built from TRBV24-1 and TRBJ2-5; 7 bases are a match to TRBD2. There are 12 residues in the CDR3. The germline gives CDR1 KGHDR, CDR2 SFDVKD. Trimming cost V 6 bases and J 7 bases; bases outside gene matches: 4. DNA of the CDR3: TGTGCCACCAGTCGGGGGGAAGGGACCCAGTACTTC. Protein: CATSRGEGTQYF.

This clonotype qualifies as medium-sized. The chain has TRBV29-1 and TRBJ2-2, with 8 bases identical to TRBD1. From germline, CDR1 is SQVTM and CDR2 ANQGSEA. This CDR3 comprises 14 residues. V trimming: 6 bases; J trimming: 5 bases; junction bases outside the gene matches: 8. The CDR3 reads CSVETGDGTGELFF. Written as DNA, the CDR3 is TGCAGCGTCGAGACAGGGGACGGGACCGGGGAGCTGTTTTTT.

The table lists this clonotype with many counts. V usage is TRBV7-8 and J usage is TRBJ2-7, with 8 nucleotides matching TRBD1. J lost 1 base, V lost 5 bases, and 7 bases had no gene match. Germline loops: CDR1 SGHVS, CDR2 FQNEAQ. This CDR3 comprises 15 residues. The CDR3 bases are TGTGCCAGCAGCATCGGACAGGGAAGGTCCTACGAGCAGTACTTC. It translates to CASSIGQGRSYEQYF.

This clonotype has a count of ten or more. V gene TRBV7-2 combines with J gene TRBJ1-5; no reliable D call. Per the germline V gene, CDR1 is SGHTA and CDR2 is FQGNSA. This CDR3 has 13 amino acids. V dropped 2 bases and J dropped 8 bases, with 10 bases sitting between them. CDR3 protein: CASSLTPLEPQHF. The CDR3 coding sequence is TGTGCCAGCAGCTTAACACCCCTTGAGCCCCAGCATTTT.

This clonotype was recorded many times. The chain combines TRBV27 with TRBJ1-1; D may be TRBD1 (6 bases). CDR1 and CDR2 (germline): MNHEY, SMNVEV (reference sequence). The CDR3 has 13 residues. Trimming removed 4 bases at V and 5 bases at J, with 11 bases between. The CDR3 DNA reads TGTGCCAGCAGTTATACAGGGAGAACTGAAGCTTTCTTT. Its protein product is CASSYTGRTEAFF.

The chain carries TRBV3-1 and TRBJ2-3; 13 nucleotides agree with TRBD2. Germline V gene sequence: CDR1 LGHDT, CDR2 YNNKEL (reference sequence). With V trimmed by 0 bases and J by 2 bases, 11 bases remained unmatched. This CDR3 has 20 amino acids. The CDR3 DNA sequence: TGTGCCAGCAGCCAAGATGCCCGCCGACTAGCGGGGGGCATCACAGATACGCAGTATTTT. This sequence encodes CASSQDARRLAGGITDTQYF.

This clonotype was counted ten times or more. The CDR3 spells CASSQQPGLQPGGTQYF. The CDR3 nucleotides read TGCGCCAGCAGCCAACAACCGGGACTTCAACCAGGGGGCACGCAGTATTTT. This chain joins TRBV4-1 and TRBJ2-3; 8 bases match TRBD1. The CDR3 has 17 amino acids. Germline V lookup: CDR1 MGHRA, CDR2 YSYEKL. The trim removed 2 bases at V and 9 bases at J, leaving 16 bases unmatched.